This is a list of T cell receptor beta chains from one sample in a study of T-cell reconstitution after alpha-beta-depleted transplantation in children. Each CDR3 protein is one row after TCRdb ran MiXCR on the PCR reads. This sample carries some 550,000 distinct CDR3 sequences, about 17% of them seen once, and the ten largest clones take less than 4%. This specimen consisted of PBMCs from the stem cell graft donor, obtained from the stem cell graft. These receptors came from a human donor who donated a stem cell graft to a child with acute lymphoblastic leukemia. Each CDR3 is given with its conserved first and last residue. A D gene is named only where the DNA matches it firmly. Rows give clone size only sometimes, using once, few, many, or a class for an expanded clone.

>NA|16|TRBV12-3/TRBV12-4|TRBJ2-7|NA
TGTGCCAGCAGTTTAGTTACCGGGCCCCAGTGGTACGAGCAGTACTTC
CASSLVTGPQWYEQYF
>few|19|TRBV20-1|TRBJ2-7|TRBD2
TGCAGTGCTAGAGATATAGGGGGATTAGCGGGAGGGCACCCCTACGAGCAGTACTTC
CSARDIGGLAGGHPYEQYF
>NA|14|TRBV13|TRBJ1-4|NA
TGTGCCAGCAGCTTAGGGGCAGGGCGGGAAAAACTGTTTTTT
CASSLGAGREKLFF
>NA|18|TRBV4-1|TRBJ2-1|NA
TGCGCCAGCAGCCAAGGCCGCGCTCGACGGGAGTTCTACAATGAGCAGTTCTTC
CASSQGRARREFYNEQFF
>NA|14|TRBV27|TRBJ1-4|TRBD1
TGTGCCAGCAGCTGGACAGGGGGCGATGAAAAACTGTTTTTT
CASSWTGGDEKLFF
>many|13|TRBV5-1|TRBJ1-1|NA
TGCGCCAGTTCTCCGGGACACCTCACTGAAGCTTTCTTT
CASSPGHLTEAFF
>few|15|TRBV7-8|TRBJ2-2|NA
TGTGCCAGCAGCCGACAGGACAGTTACACCGGGGAGCTGTTTTTT
CASSRQDSYTGELFF
>NA|14|TRBV19|TRBJ2-7|TRBD2
TGTGCCAGTAGTGCAACTAGCGGGGTCTACGAGCAGTACTTC
CASSATSGVYEQYF
>NA|16|TRBV15|TRBJ2-7|NA
TGTGCCACCAGTCTAACATCTTACACGACGGCCTACGAGCAGTACTTC
CATSLTSYTTAYEQYF
>few|17|TRBV4-2|TRBJ2-3|NA
TGTGCCAGCAGCGAAAGCGGCGGGAGTACAGGGGCAGATACGCAGTATTTT
CASSESGGSTGADTQYF
>NA|15|TRBV9|TRBJ1-2|TRBD1
TGTGCCAGCAGCGTAGGCCCAGGGGGATCGTATGGCTACACCTTC
CASSVGPGGSYGYTF
>NA|15|TRBV7-9|TRBJ1-6|TRBD1
TGTGCCAGCAGCTCCATCGGACAGGGGGGGTCACCCCTCCACTTT
CASSSIGQGGSPLHF
>few|12|TRBV6-1|TRBJ2-5|NA
TGTGCCAGGGGACACTGGGGAGAGACCCAGTACTTC
CARGHWGETQYF
>NA|15|TRBV5-1|TRBJ2-1|TRBD2
TGCGCCAGCAGCTTGGCCAGCGGGAGAGTCTATGAGCAGTTCTTC
CASSLASGRVYEQFF
>NA|14|TRBV6-5|TRBJ1-5|NA
TGTGCCAGCAGTTACATGAGGGGCAATCAGCCCCAGCATTTT
CASSYMRGNQPQHF
>NA|15|TRBV6-5|TRBJ2-7|TRBD2
TGTGCCAGCAGTTTACTAGCGGGAACAAGTTACGAGCAGTACTTC
CASSLLAGTSYEQYF
>NA|14|TRBV7-9|TRBJ2-7|TRBD2
TGTGCCAGCAGCCCCGGGGGGAGAAGGTACGAGCAGTACTTC
CASSPGGRRYEQYF
>few|14|TRBV15|TRBJ2-2|TRBD1
TGTGCCACCAGGGGACAGAGGAACACCGGGGAGCTGTTTTTT
CATRGQRNTGELFF
>NA|14|TRBV7-2|TRBJ2-7|TRBD1
TGTGCCAGCAGCTTAGCGGACAGGGGATACGAGCAGTACTTC
CASSLADRGYEQYF
>NA|15|TRBV27|TRBJ2-6|NA
TGTGCCAGCAGTTTAATCTTCTCTGGGGCCAACGGCCTGACTTTC
CASSLIFSGANGLTF
>NA|12|TRBV7-9|TRBJ2-3|NA
TGTGCTTGCAGGCATATCACAGATACGCAGTATTTT
CACRHITDTQYF
>NA|15|TRBV12-3/TRBV12-4|TRBJ2-1|TRBD2
TGTGCCACCCTAGCGGGAAAGAAGGTTTGGAATGAGCAGTTCTTC
CATLAGKKVWNEQFF
>NA|13|TRBV20-1|TRBJ2-7|NA
TGCAGTGCTAGAGATATGGAAACCTACGAGCAGTACTTC
CSARDMETYEQYF
>NA|15|TRBV4-1|TRBJ2-7|TRBD1
TGCGCCAGCAGCCAACCGGACAGGGTGGATGCCGAGCAGTACTTC
CASSQPDRVDAEQYF
>NA|12|TRBV7-9|TRBJ2-7|NA
TGTGCCAGCAGCGACAGGAGCGGAGAGCAGTACTTC
CASSDRSGEQYF
>NA|15|TRBV24-1|TRBJ2-1|NA
TGTGCCACCAGCGCCGGGACCCACGACGGGAATGAGCAGTTCTTC
CATSAGTHDGNEQFF
>NA|15|TRBV6-5|TRBJ2-1|NA
TGTGCCAGCAGTTACGAAGGACCTAGTTACAATGAGCAGTTCTTC
CASSYEGPSYNEQFF
>few|15|TRBV20-1|TRBJ1-5|NA
TGCAGTGCTAGAAACCGGGCCCCTAGCAATCAGCCCCAGCATTTT
CSARNRAPSNQPQHF
>few|14|TRBV9|TRBJ2-3|NA
TGTGCCAGCAGCCCGAGTGGGGAACCCCGGACGCAGTATTTT
CASSPSGEPRTQYF
>few|17|TRBV7-9|TRBJ1-1|NA
TGTGCCAGCACCCCTGGGAGGGGGATAATGACGAACACTGAAGCTTTCTTT
CASTPGRGIMTNTEAFF
>few|14|TRBV29-1|TRBJ1-2|NA
TGCAGCGTTGATTCGGGCAGGGTTAGTGATGGCTACACCTTC
CSVDSGRVSDGYTF
>few|13|TRBV12-3/TRBV12-4|TRBJ1-2|NA
TGTGCCAGCAGCCAAACTCAGGCCTATGGCTACACCTTC
CASSQTQAYGYTF